Given below is one T cell receptor (beta chain) in context. Its specificity is unknown. These data come from a study of T cells in pancreatic ductal adenocarcinoma. Points from the study as a whole: Tumor samples had fewer productive templates and roughly 7.7-fold fewer unique clonotypes than blood. Mean clonality was about 0.11 in tumors and roughly 0.072 in blood, not significantly different. Tumors hold more CD45RO+ effector T cells, which may bias toward lower diversity.

Selected pancreatic ductal adenocarcinoma patients had undergone surgery without neoadjuvant therapy. Measured with immunoSEQ multiplex PCR; TCRdb has only the in-frame clones, and not every one. The data hold 97,000 or so clones, with nearly 95% observed a single time. The TCR comes from a human donor with pancreatic ductal adenocarcinoma. Sequencing used PBMCs.

This CDR3 is CSVERLAGAGAYEQYF. The CDR3 nucleotides read TGCAGCGTTGAGAGGCTAGCGGGAGCTGGCGCCTACGAGCAGTACTTC. The chain has TRBV29-1 and TRBJ2-7; 10 positions match TRBD2. V gave up 3 bases and J gave up 2 bases; unmatched junction bases: 10. The CDR3 sequence is 16 residues long. The germline gives CDR1 SQVTM, CDR2 ANQGSEA.